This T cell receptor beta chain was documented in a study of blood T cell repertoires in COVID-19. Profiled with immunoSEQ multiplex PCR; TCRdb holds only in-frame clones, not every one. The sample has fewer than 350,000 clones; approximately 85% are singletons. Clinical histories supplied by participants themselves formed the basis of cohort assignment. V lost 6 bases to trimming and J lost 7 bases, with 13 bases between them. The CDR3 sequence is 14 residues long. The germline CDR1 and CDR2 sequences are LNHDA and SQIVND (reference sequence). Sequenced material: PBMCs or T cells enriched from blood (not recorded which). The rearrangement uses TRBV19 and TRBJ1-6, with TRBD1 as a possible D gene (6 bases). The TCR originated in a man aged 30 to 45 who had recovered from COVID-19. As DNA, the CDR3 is TGTGCCAGTAGCACTAGGACAGAGAATTCACCCCTCCACTTT. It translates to CASSTRTENSPLHF.